Following are 22 T cell receptor beta chains from one sample sequenced in a study of molecular identifiers for immune sequencing clone quantification. TCRdb analysed the PCR reads with MiXCR anew, one entry per CDR3 protein. The data contain about 98,000 distinct CDR3 sequences, about 35% of them singletons. Sequenced: naive CD8+ T cells from blood, with Jurkat cell RNA spiked in. Subset denoted: FACS-sorted CD8+CD4-CCR7+CD45RA+ naive T cells. The receptors stem from a human donor in good health. Some libraries in this study had Jurkat cell RNA spiked in.

This clonotype was detected many times. The rearrangement links TRBV28 to TRBJ1-5; D gene uncertain. The germline V and J ends were trimmed by 2 bases and 3 bases, with 8 bases remaining between them. Germline CDR1 MDHEN, CDR2 SYDVKM. The CDR3 runs to 14 residues. This CDR3 reads CASSLVSPNQPQHF. CDR3 nucleotides: TGTGCCAGCAGTTTAGTCTCCCCCAATCAGCCCCAGCATTTT. The full variable domain, with the rest looked up from reference TRBV28 and TRBJ1-5, is DVKVTQSSRYLVKRTGEKVFLECVQDMDHENMFWYRQDPGLGLRLIYFSYDVKMKEKGDIPEGYSVSREKKERFSLILESASTNQTSMYLCASSLVSPNQPQHFGDGTRLSIL.

Turning to this clonotype: It may be a read error: a sequence one base away is much more abundant. This CDR3 is missing its conserved last phenylalanine or tryptophan, likely due to a read error. The chain links TRBV7-6 to TRBJ2-1; 11 positions match TRBD2. V lost 3 bases, J lost 9 bases, and 13 bases stayed unmatched. CDR1 and CDR2 from the germline V gene are SGHVS and FNYEAQ. The CDR3 covers 17 residues. This chain's CDR3 is CASSFGSGRVRGFEQFL. CDR3 coding DNA: TGTGCCAGCAGCTTTGGTAGCGGGAGGGTAAGAGGGTTTGAGCAGTTCCTC.

About this clonotype: The limits of the CDR3 on the DNA are not certain, so only TCRdb's listed CDR3 is given. The chain couples TRBV7-8 to TRBJ2-2; the DNA was not compared with TRBD1, the D call given in the table. The V gene's germline CDR1 is SGHVS and CDR2 FQNEAQ. Including both end residues, the CDR3 is 12 amino acids long. The CDR3: CASSFAQGSVLF.

The V gene is TRBV19, the J gene TRBJ1-5; unclear D gene. V gave up 1 base and J gave up 1 base, with 8 bases separating them. Germline CDR1 is LNHDA and CDR2 is SQIVND (reference sequence). The CDR3 consists of 15 residues. This CDR3 is CASSIGPRSNQPQHF. Written as DNA, the CDR3 is TGTGCCAGTAGTATAGGCCCCAGGAGCAATCAGCCCCAGCATTTT.

This chain links TRBV5-1 with TRBJ1-6, with 7 bases fitting TRBD1. Germline V gene data show CDR1 as SGHRS and CDR2 as YFSETQ. The V segment lost 1 base and the J segment 13 bases; nucleotides outside the gene matches: 11. This CDR3 is built from 15 residues. CDR3 in DNA: TGCGCCAGCAGCTTGCACCGGGACAGCCAGTTCCCCCTCCACTTT. It is translated as CASSLHRDSQFPLHF.

This chain joins TRBV5-1 and TRBJ1-1; D is unresolved. The CDR3 runs 13 residues. The V end was cut by 1 base, the J end by 8 bases, with 12 bases between. Germline-derived CDR1 and CDR2 are SGHRS and YFSETQ. CDR3 loop: CASSLFPSGEAFF. The CDR3 DNA is TGCGCCAGCAGCTTGTTCCCCAGTGGAGAAGCTTTCTTT.

About this clonotype itself: A read error may explain this, as a much larger clone is one base away. V usage is TRBV7-9 and J usage is TRBJ2-2, with D uncertain. The V and J ends lost 4 bases and 5 bases respectively, with 8 bases between them. Germline assignment: CDR1 SEHNR and CDR2 FQNEAQ (reference sequence). This CDR3 is built from 13 residues. This CDR3 reads CASSSSITGELFF. CDR3 DNA: TGTGCCAGCAGCTCATCTATTACCGGGGAGCTGTTTTTT.

This clonotype showed up just once. This may arise from a read error, as a much more abundant clone is one base away. This chain uses TRBV7-8 with TRBJ2-7; D gene ambiguous. Germline V CDR1 and CDR2: SGHVS, FQNEAQ. This CDR3 spans 12 amino acids. The CDR3 DNA sequence: TGTGCCAGCAGCTCCCCCCGCTTCGAGCGGTACTTC. Its protein is CASSSPRFERYF.

This clonotype has a handful of counts. The chain recombines TRBV20-1 with TRBJ2-7, with 11 bases fitting TRBD1. Trimming removed 1 base from V and 3 bases from J; junction bases left unmatched: 2. Germline V gene data show CDR1 as DFQATT and CDR2 as SNEGSKA (reference sequence). This CDR3 is 14 amino acids long. The CDR3 DNA is TGCAGTGCTAGAGCCGGGACAGGGGGCTACGAGCAGTACTTC. Protein sequence: CSARAGTGGYEQYF.

The CDR3 reads CSARSLEAGNDEQFF. CDR3 DNA: TGCAGTGCTAGATCATTGGAGGCCGGTAACGATGAGCAGTTCTTC. This chain connects TRBV20-1 to TRBJ2-1, with D perhaps TRBD2 (5 bases). The V gene lost 2 bases and the J gene lost 8 bases, with 19 bases spanning the gap. CDR3 size: 15 residues. CDR1 DFQATT and CDR2 SNEGSKA come from the germline V gene (reference sequence).

This clonotype has a count of ten or more. J is TRBJ2-7 and V is TRBV11-2; TRBD1 is a possible D gene (5 bases). CDR1 SGHAT and CDR2 FQNNGV come from the germline V gene. The CDR3 runs 13 residues. The V gene lost 3 bases and the J gene lost 2 bases, with 8 bases spanning the gap. CDR3: CASSLGQPYEQYF. The CDR3 DNA sequence: TGTGCCAGCAGCTTGGGGCAGCCCTACGAGCAGTACTTC. The variable domain in full, with the rest retrieved from reference TRBV11-2 and TRBJ2-7, is EAGVAQSPRYKIIEKRQSVAFWCNPISGHATLYWYQQILGQGPKLLIQFQNNGVVDDSQLPKDRFSAERLKGVDSTLKIQPAKLEDSAVYLCASSLGQPYEQYFGPGTRLTVT.

This clonotype was counted ten times or more. The chain uses TRBV24-1 and TRBJ2-7; the match to TRBD1 covers 7 bases. With 4 bases clipped from V and 4 bases from J, the junction kept 6 bases outside the gene matches. The CDR3 consists of 14 residues. Germline values: CDR1 KGHDR, CDR2 SFDVKD. CDR3 amino acids: CATSEQGIGYEQYF. The CDR3 coding sequence is TGTGCCACCAGTGAACAGGGGATTGGGTACGAGCAGTACTTC.

The rearrangement uses TRBV29-1 and TRBJ1-1; D is uncertain. Trimming shortened V by 3 bases and J by 0 bases, and 8 bases separated the two germline ends. Germline values: CDR1 SQVTM, CDR2 ANQGSEA. This CDR3 has 13 residues. CDR3 amino acids: CSVEEGVNTEAFF. DNA for the CDR3: TGCAGCGTTGAGGAGGGTGTGAACACTGAAGCTTTCTTT.

This chain uses TRBV20-1 with TRBJ2-7; the D gene is possibly TRBD1 (6 bases). The CDR3 has 15 amino acids. The V gene lost 3 bases and the J gene lost 1 base, with 16 bases spanning the gap. Germline values: CDR1 DFQATT, CDR2 SNEGSKA (reference sequence). As DNA, the CDR3 is TGCAGTGCTAGTGAACTTAGGGGGAGTTCCTACGAGCAGTACTTC. This sequence encodes CSASELRGSSYEQYF.

This sequence joins TRBV2 and TRBJ1-1; D is unclear. Germline CDR1 reads SNHLY; CDR2 reads FYNNEI. V lost 2 bases and J 2 bases, leaving 15 bases between the germline ends. The CDR3 extends over 16 amino acids. The CDR3 here is CASSEFTGGINTEAFF. CDR3 DNA: TGTGCCAGCAGTGAATTTACCGGTGGCATCAACACTGAAGCTTTCTTT.

Concerning this clonotype itself: A read error is likely, as this CDR3 ends without the conserved phenylalanine or tryptophan. The rearrangement uses TRBV4-1 and TRBJ2-1, with 9 positions matching TRBD2. The CDR3 runs to 16 residues. The trim removed 0 bases at V and 4 bases at J, leaving 4 bases unmatched. Germline-derived CDR1 and CDR2 are MGHRA and YSYEKL. CDR3 nucleotides: TGCGCCAGCAGCCAAGACGAGACTAGCGGATACAATGAGCAGTTCCTC. Translating it yields CASSQDETSGYNEQFL.

J is TRBJ1-5 and V is TRBV18; D is perhaps TRBD1 (5 bases). This CDR3 is 15 amino acids long. Germline V gene data show CDR1 as KGHSH and CDR2 as LQKENI. The germline V and J ends were trimmed by 3 bases and 2 bases, with 11 bases remaining between them. CDR3 protein: CASSPSGAGNQPQHF. The CDR3 DNA reads as TGTGCCAGCTCACCTTCCGGGGCGGGCAATCAGCCCCAGCATTTT.

This clonotype was detected a few times. The chain is built from TRBV7-6 and TRBJ2-3, with D perhaps matching TRBD1 or TRBD2 (6 bases each). V lost 6 bases and J 2 bases, leaving 18 bases between the germline ends. CDR1 and CDR2 from the germline V gene are SGHVS and FNYEAQ. This CDR3 region has 16 residues. CDR3 region: CASRPGEVVFTDTQYF. The CDR3 coding sequence is TGTGCCAGCAGGCCAGGGGAGGTCGTGTTCACAGATACGCAGTATTTT.

This clonotype was observed at least ten times. This chain uses TRBV28 with TRBJ2-7; D remains ambiguous. CDR1 MDHEN and CDR2 SYDVKM come from the germline V gene. The CDR3 spans 13 residues. V shed 6 bases and J shed 0 bases, with 9 bases lying between them. The CDR3 here is CASSLFSSYEQYF. DNA for the CDR3: TGTGCCAGCAGCCTTTTCAGCTCCTACGAGCAGTACTTC.

This clonotype was counted a few times. The V call is TRBV9, the J call TRBJ2-5; possibly TRBD2 for D (5 bases). The V and J ends lost 4 bases and 5 bases respectively, with 15 bases between them. The CDR3 loop spans 14 amino acids. The V gene's germline CDR1 is SGDLS and CDR2 YYNGEE. Here the CDR3 reads CASSPRGSAETQYF. As DNA, the CDR3 is TGTGCCAGCAGCCCCCGTGGGAGTGCGGAGACCCAGTACTTC.

This clonotype showed up many times. V usage is TRBV11-3 and J usage is TRBJ1-1; D is ambiguous. The length of the CDR3 is 13 residues. V was shortened by 1 base and J by 2 bases, with 5 bases between the two germline ends. Germline assignment: CDR1 SGHNT and CDR2 YENEEA. The CDR3 nucleotides are TGTGCCAGCAGCTTAGGAAGAAACACTGAAGCTTTCTTT. This gives the protein CASSLGRNTEAFF.

Points on this clonotype: This may be a read error, as it is one base from a much larger clone. J is TRBJ2-5 and V is TRBV28; the D is unclear. CDR1 is MDHEN, CDR2 SYDVKM, per germline. The CDR3 is 13 residues long. V was shortened by 7 bases and J by 0 bases, with 9 bases between the two germline ends. The CDR3: CASTRTHQETQYF. The DNA of the CDR3 is TGTGCCAGCACACGGACCCACCAAGAGACCCAGTACTTC.